Below are 13 T cell receptor beta chains sequenced from a single sample in a study of T cell repertoires in cytomegalovirus infection. Each CDR3 protein is one row after TCRdb ran MiXCR on the reads. The data show some 800,000 distinct CDR3 sequences, almost 30% seen once. These receptors have no known antigen. Sample: cultured CD8+ T cells from PBMCs, taken from culture after CMV antigen stimulation. The receptors come from a human donor in good health (CMV status not recorded). Some clones in this sample may be carry-over from other donors' samples.

This clonotype was observed a handful of times. The gene calls are TRBV12-5 and TRBJ1-1, with 10 bases lining up with TRBD1. Germline V CDR1 and CDR2: LGHNT, FRNRAP. This CDR3 comprises 17 residues. With 0 bases clipped from V and 4 bases from J, the junction kept 8 bases outside the gene matches. The CDR3 DNA follows: TGTGCTAGTGGTTTGGTACGGACAGGGGGTAGGGGCACTGAAGCTTTCTTT. It codes for CASGLVRTGGRGTEAFF.

V gene TRBV6-5 combines with J gene TRBJ2-7; 8 bases line up with TRBD1. Unmatched junction bases numbered 10, after V lost 5 bases and J lost 4 bases. This CDR3 comprises 15 residues. The germline V gene has CDR1 MNHEY and CDR2 SVGAGI. CDR3 sequence reads: CASSHGTGKGYEQYF. In nucleotides, the CDR3 is TGTGCCAGCAGTCACGGGACAGGTAAAGGGTACGAGCAGTACTTC.

This clonotype came up a few times. The chain uses TRBV20-1 and TRBJ1-2, with TRBD1 matching 7 bases. This CDR3 is built from 15 residues. Losses at the gene ends were 5 bases for V and 4 bases for J; bases not matched to a gene: 13. Germline V gene sequence: CDR1 DFQATT, CDR2 SNEGSKA (reference sequence). DNA of the CDR3: TGCAGTGCTCCAACCCGGACAGGAGATCTCTATGGCTACACCTTC. Translation gives CSAPTRTGDLYGYTF.

The J gene is TRBJ2-3, the V gene TRBV7-9; unclear D gene. This CDR3 spans 12 amino acids. Trimming pared 5 bases from V and 5 bases from J, leaving 8 bases between. The germline CDR1 and CDR2 sequences are SEHNR and FQNEAQ (reference sequence). Here the CDR3 DNA reads TGTGCCAGCAGCCAAGCTAAAGATACGCAGTATTTT. This sequence encodes CASSQAKDTQYF.

This clonotype was seen a handful of times. V usage is TRBV4-1 and J usage is TRBJ1-2; 8 bases are shared with TRBD1. This CDR3 spans 15 amino acids. Germline values: CDR1 MGHRA, CDR2 YSYEKL. V shed 0 bases and J 6 bases; nucleotides not matched to a gene: 6. CDR3 residues: CASSQDYRGENGYTF. CDR3 nucleotide sequence: TGCGCCAGCAGCCAAGATTACAGGGGGGAGAATGGCTACACCTTC.

This clonotype came up a few times. The V call is TRBV7-2, the J call TRBJ2-6; D possibly corresponds to TRBD2 (6 bases). V was trimmed by 5 bases and J by 2 bases, leaving 13 bases between them. The CDR3 is 16 residues long. Germline values: CDR1 SGHTA, CDR2 FQGNSA. CDR3 residues: CASSRVPGAGANVLTF. The CDR3 DNA follows: TGTGCCAGCAGCCGCGTTCCGGGGGCTGGGGCCAACGTCCTGACTTTC.

The chain uses TRBV27 and TRBJ1-6; D is unclear. The CDR3 length is 14 residues. Deletions cut 3 bases from V and 6 bases from J, with 9 bases between. CDR1 is MNHEY, CDR2 SMNVEV, per germline (reference sequence). CDR3 nucleotides: TGTGCCAGCAGTTTTGTAGGTTCTAATTCACCCCTCCACTTT. Its translation: CASSFVGSNSPLHF.

The chain carries TRBV6-1 and TRBJ2-5; 7 bases are shared with TRBD1. The CDR3 totals 16 residues. Germline V lookup: CDR1 MNHNS, CDR2 SASEGT. The V segment lost 4 bases and the J segment 1 base; nucleotides outside the gene matches: 9. DNA for the CDR3: TGTGCCAGCAGTGTAGGGCAGGGGGTTTTCCAAGAGACCCAGTACTTC. Translated: CASSVGQGVFQETQYF.

This rearrangement joins TRBV7-8 to TRBJ1-2, with a weak D call TRBD1 (6 bases). Looked up from germline, CDR1 is SGHVS and CDR2 is FQNEAQ. CDR3 size: 14 residues. With 0 bases removed from V and 9 bases from J, the gap between germline ends came to 14 bases. This CDR3 reads CASSLAMGALSYTF. The CDR3 DNA reads as TGTGCCAGCAGCTTAGCGATGGGGGCTTTGAGCTACACCTTC.

This clonotype was seen repeatedly, ten times or more. This sequence joins TRBV10-2 and TRBJ1-2; 10 nucleotides match TRBD1. Germline trimming cut 3 bases from V and 8 bases from J; bases unmatched to any gene: 6. CDR1 WSHSY and CDR2 SAAADI come from the germline V gene. This CDR3 is built from 14 residues. CDR3 sequence (DNA): TGCGCCAGCAGTGACCTGGACAGGGGGGAAGGCTACACCTTC. This encodes CASSDLDRGEGYTF.

This clonotype was seen repeatedly, ten times or more. The chain is built from TRBV7-2 and TRBJ2-5; D remains unclear. The CDR3 runs to 16 residues. Germline values: CDR1 SGHTA, CDR2 FQGNSA. Trimming cost V 1 base and J 4 bases, with 16 bases left between them. The chain's CDR3 is CASSLGLTLNAETQYF. Written as DNA, the CDR3 is TGTGCCAGCAGCTTAGGCTTGACACTGAATGCAGAGACCCAGTACTTC.

V and J are TRBV24-1 and TRBJ1-4, with a weak D call TRBD1 (6 bases). The CDR3 covers 17 residues. Trimming stripped 3 bases from V and 3 bases from J, with 16 bases between. The germline gives CDR1 KGHDR, CDR2 SFDVKD. In DNA, the CDR3 is TGTGCCACCAGTGATCTCCGAGGGGGGCCCGCTAATGAAAAACTGTTTTTT. Its translation: CATSDLRGGPANEKLFF.

V is TRBV5-5 and J is TRBJ2-3, with 9 bases aligning to TRBD1. The CDR3 length is 15 residues. V shed 0 bases, J shed 4 bases, and the junction held 3 bases outside the gene matches. The V gene's germline CDR1 is SGHKS and CDR2 YYEKEE (reference sequence). In nucleotides, the CDR3 is TGTGCCAGCAGCTTGGGACAGGGGGTGTCAGATACGCAGTATTTT. It is translated as CASSLGQGVSDTQYF.